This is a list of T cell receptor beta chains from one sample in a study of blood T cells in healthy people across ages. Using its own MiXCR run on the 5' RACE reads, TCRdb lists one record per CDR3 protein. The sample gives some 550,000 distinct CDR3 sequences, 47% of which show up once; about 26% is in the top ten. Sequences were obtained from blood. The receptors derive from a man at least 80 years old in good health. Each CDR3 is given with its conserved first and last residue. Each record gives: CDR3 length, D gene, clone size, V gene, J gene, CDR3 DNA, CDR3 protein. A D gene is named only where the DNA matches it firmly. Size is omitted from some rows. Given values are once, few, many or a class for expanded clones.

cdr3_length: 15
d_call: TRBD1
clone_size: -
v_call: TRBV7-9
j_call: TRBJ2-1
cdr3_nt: TGTGCCAGCAGCCCTGACAGGGGGCCCTACAATGAGCAGTTCTTC
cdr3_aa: CASSPDRGPYNEQFF

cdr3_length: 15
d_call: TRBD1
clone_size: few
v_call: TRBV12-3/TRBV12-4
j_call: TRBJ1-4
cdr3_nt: TGTGCCAGCAGTTTAGCGCAGGGGGGTTCTGAAAAACTGTTTTTT
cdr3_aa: CASSLAQGGSEKLFF

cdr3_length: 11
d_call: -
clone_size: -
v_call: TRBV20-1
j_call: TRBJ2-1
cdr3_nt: TGCAGTGCTCCCTACTGGGATGAGCAGTTCTTC
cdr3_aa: CSAPYWDEQFF

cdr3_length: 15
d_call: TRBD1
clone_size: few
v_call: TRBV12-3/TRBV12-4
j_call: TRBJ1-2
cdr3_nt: TGTGCCAGCAGTACCCTGGACAGGGGCGGGTATGGCTACACCTTC
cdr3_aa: CASSTLDRGGYGYTF

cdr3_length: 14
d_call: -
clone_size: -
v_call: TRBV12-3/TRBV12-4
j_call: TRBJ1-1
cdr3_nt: TGTGCCAGCAGGGAAACAGACTTCCGAACTGAAGCTTTCTTT
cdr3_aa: CASRETDFRTEAFF

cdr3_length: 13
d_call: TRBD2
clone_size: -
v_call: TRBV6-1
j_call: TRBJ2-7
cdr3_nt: TGTGCCAGCACGACTAGCGGGAGTGGGGAGCAGTACTTC
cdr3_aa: CASTTSGSGEQYF

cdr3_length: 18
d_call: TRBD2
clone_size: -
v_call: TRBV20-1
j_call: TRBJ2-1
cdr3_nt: TGCAGTGCTAGACCAGCTAGCGGGGGGGCCGGGTCCTACAATGAGCAGTTCTTC
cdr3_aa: CSARPASGGAGSYNEQFF

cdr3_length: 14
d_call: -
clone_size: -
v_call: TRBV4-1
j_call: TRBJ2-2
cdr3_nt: TGCGCCAGCAGCCAAGATGCTGTCACCGGGGAGCTGTTTTTT
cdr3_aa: CASSQDAVTGELFF

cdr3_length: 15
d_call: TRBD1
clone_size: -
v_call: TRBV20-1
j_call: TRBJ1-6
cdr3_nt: TGCAGTGCGCCTTGGGGAGCCAGGGGGTTTTCACCCCTCCACTTT
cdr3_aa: CSAPWGARGFSPLHF

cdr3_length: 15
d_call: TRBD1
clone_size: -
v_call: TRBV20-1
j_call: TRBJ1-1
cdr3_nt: TGCAGTGCTAGACCGCGGACAGGACGTAACACTGAAGCTTTCTTT
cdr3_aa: CSARPRTGRNTEAFF

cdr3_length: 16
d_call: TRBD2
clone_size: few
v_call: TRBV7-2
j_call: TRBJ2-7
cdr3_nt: TGTGCCAGCAGCTCCTCCCGACTAGCGGGGGCCTACGAGCAGTACTTC
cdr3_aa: CASSSSRLAGAYEQYF

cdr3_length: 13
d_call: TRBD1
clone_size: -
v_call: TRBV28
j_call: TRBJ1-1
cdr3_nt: TGTGCCAGCAGTCTCCCCAGGGGGCCTGAAGCTTTCTTT
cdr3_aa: CASSLPRGPEAFF

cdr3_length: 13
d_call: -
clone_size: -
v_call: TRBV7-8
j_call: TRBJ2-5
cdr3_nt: TGTGCCAGCACCCGGTCGGCTCCTGGGACCCAGTACTTC
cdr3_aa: CASTRSAPGTQYF

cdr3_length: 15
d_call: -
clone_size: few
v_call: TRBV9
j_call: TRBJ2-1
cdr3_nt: TGTGCCAGCAGCCCCCCCGGGACGATCAACAATGAGCAGTTCTTC
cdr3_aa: CASSPPGTINNEQFF

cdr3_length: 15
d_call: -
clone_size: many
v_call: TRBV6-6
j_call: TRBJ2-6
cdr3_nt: TGTGCCAGCAGTCAGCTAGGACAGGGGGCCAACGTCCTGACTTTC
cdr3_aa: CASSQLGQGANVLTF

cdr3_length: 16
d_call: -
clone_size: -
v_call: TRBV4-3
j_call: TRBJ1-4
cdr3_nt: TGCGCCAGCAGCCAAGTTATTGGTGGGGGTAATGAAAAACTGTTTTTT
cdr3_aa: CASSQVIGGGNEKLFF

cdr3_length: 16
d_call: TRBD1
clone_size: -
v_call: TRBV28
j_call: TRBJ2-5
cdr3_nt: TGTGCCAGCAGCACGACCAGGGGGCCCTACCAAGAGACCCAGTACTTC
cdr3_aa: CASSTTRGPYQETQYF

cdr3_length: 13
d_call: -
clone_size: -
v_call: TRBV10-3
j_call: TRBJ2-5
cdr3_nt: TGTGCCATCAGTCGCAGAGAGGTGGAGACCCAGTACTTC
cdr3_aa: CAISRREVETQYF

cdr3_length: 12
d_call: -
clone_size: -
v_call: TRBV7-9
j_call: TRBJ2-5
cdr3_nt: TGTGCCAGCAGCCAAATAGACCCTACCCAGTACTTC
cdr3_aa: CASSQIDPTQYF

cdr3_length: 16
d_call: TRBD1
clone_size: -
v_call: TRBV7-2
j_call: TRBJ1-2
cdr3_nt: TGTGCCAGCAGCTTAGTACCTGAAGGGGGCGTTTATGGCTACACCTTC
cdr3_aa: CASSLVPEGGVYGYTF

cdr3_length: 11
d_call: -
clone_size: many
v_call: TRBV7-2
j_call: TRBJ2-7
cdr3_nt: TGTGCCAGCAGCCGAACCTACGAGCAGTACTTC
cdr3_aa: CASSRTYEQYF

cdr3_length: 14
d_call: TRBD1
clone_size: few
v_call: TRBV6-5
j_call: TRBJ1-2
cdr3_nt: TGTGCCAGCAGTGGGGGACAGCCTAACTATGGCTACACCTTC
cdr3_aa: CASSGGQPNYGYTF

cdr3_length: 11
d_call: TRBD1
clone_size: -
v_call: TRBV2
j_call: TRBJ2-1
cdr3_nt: TGTGCCAGCAGTCCCGGACAGGGGAAGTTCTTC
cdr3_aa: CASSPGQGKFF

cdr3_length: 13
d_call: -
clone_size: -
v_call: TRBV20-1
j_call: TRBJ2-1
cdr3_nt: TGCAGTGCTTCCTTGGACGAATACAATGAGCAGTTCTTC
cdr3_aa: CSASLDEYNEQFF

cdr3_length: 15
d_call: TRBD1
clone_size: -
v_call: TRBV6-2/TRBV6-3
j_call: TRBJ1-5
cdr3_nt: TGTGCCAGCAGTTACTCGGGACAGGGGGAGCAGCCCCAGCATTTT
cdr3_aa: CASSYSGQGEQPQHF

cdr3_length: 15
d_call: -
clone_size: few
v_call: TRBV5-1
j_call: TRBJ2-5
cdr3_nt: TGCGCCAGCAGCTTGCTCGCGGGATTAGAGGAGACCCAGTACTTC
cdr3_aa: CASSLLAGLEETQYF

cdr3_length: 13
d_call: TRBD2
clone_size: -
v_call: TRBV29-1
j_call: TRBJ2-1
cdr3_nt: TGCAGCGTTGCCGGGGGGGGGTACAATGAGCAGTTCTTC
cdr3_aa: CSVAGGGYNEQFF

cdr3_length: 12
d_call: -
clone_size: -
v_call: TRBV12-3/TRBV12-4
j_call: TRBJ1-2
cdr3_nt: TGTGCCAGCAGTTTGGTGGGGCTCGGCTACACCTTC
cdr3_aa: CASSLVGLGYTF

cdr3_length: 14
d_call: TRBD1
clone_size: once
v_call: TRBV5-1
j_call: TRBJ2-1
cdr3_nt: TGCGCCAGCAGCTTACCCGGGACAGGGGATGAGCAGTTCTTC
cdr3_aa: CASSLPGTGDEQFF

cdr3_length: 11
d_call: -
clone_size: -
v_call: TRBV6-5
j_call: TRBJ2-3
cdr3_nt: TGTGCCAGCAGGACCCCAGATACGCAGTATTTT
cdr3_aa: CASRTPDTQYF

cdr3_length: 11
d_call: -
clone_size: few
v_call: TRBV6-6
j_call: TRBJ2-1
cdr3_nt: TGTGCCAGCACTTCGAGCAATGAGCAGTTCTTC
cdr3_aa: CASTSSNEQFF

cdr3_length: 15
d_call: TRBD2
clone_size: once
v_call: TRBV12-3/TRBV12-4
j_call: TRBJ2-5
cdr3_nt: TGTGCCAGCAGTTATTACAGCGGGGGACGGGAGACCCAGTACTTC
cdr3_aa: CASSYYSGGRETQYF

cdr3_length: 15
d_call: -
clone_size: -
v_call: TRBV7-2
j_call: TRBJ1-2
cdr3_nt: TGTGCCAGCAGCTCCGGGGGCGTTATGACCTATGGCTACACCTTC
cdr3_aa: CASSSGGVMTYGYTF

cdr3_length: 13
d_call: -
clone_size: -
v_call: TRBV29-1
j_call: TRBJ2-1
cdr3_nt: TGCAGCGCCTGGAACCCTAGGGGCAATGAGCAGTTCTTC
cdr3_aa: CSAWNPRGNEQFF

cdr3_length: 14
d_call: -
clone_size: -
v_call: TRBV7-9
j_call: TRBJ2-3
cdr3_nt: TGTGCCAGCAGCCCCTCTCGGCACACAGATACGCAGTATTTT
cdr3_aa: CASSPSRHTDTQYF

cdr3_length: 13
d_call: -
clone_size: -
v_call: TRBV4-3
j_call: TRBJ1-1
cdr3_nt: TGCGCCAGCAGCGCCGCGACGAACACTGAAGCTTTCTTT
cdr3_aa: CASSAATNTEAFF

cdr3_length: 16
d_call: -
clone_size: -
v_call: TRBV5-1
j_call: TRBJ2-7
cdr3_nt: TGCGCCAGCAGCTTGAGTGGAGACATTACCTCCTACGAGCAGTACTTC
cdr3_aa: CASSLSGDITSYEQYF

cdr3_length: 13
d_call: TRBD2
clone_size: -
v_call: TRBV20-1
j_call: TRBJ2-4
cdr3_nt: TGCAGCGCTCCGCTAGCGGGAGGTACGGGGCAGTACTTC
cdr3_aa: CSAPLAGGTGQYF

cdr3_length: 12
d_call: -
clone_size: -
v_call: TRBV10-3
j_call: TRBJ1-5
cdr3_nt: TGTGCCATCAGTGAAATGGACCAGCCCCAGCATTTT
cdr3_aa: CAISEMDQPQHF

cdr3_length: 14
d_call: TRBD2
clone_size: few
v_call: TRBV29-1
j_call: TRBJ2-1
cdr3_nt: TGCAGCGCCCCGACTAGCGGGAGGGCAAATGAGCAGTTCTTC
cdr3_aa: CSAPTSGRANEQFF

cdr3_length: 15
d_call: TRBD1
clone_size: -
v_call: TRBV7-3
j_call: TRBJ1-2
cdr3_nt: TGTGCCAGCAGCTTAGTAGCAGGGGGCATTGGTGGCTACACCTTC
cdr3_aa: CASSLVAGGIGGYTF

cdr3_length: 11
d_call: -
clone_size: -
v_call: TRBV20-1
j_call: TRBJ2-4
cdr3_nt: TGCAGTGCTCCGGTGGGGGGAGAGCAGTACTTC
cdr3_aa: CSAPVGGEQYF

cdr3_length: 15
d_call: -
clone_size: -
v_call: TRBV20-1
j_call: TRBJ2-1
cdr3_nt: TGCAGTGCTCTAACGGGGAAGCCCTCCTACAATGAGCAGTTCTTC
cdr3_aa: CSALTGKPSYNEQFF

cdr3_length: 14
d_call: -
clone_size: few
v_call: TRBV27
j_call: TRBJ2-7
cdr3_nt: TGTGCCAGCTCGTTCCTACCCACCAAGTTCCAGCAGTACTTC
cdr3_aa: CASSFLPTKFQQYF